A single T cell receptor (beta chain) is shown here with its context. Its antigen is still unknown. These data come from a study of vaccination and CD4 T cells after COVID-19. Oncomine TCR Beta short-read sequencing was applied to DNA from cultured CD4+ T cells. MiXCR, applied by TCRdb to the PCR reads, yields one record per CDR3 protein. The sample carries 13,000 or so distinct CDR3 sequences, nearly 80% recorded once. Regarding treatment: approximately 9-day PBMC culture with coronavirus spike peptide pools or control peptides (ViraFEST assay). For ViraFEST, peptide pools expanded antigen-specific T cells, after which the TCRs were sequenced. The ends were cut back, 6 bases at V and 9 bases at J, with 15 bases in the middle. CDR3 length equals 13 residues. In germline, CDR1 is MNHNS, CDR2 SASEGT.

The chain couples TRBV6-1 to TRBJ1-5; maybe TRBD1 (5 bases). Sample: CD4+ T cells from blood, cultured in vitro. The sequence was obtained from a human donor who had recovered from COVID-19. This CDR3 reads CASSVRGGAPQHF. The CDR3 coding sequence is TGTGCCAGCAGCGTACGGGGCGGTGCGCCCCAGCATTTT.